This TCR beta chain was obtained from a study of T cells in Graves' hyperthyroidism and ophthalmopathy. Duration under 3 months, a NOSPECS grade of at least 4, and a Clinical Activity Score of at least 3 characterized the ophthalmopathy patients. Exclusion of patients followed from uncontrolled infection, other autoimmune disease, pregnancy or lactation. Diagnosing involved the use of clinical symptoms, serum thyroxine and TRAb, thyroid ultrasound and orbital computed tomography. It was RNA transcripts that yielded the amplified TCR beta CDR3 regions. First-round RT-PCR of the TCR CDR3 relied on the HTBI primer set. Via MiXCR, TCRdb re-called the multiplex PCR reads, giving one row per CDR3 protein. The sample includes around 600,000 distinct CDR3 sequences, approximately 15% of them seen just once. This clonotype was seen more than once but under ten times. V was pared by 2 bases and J by 4 bases, with 9 bases between. CDR3 length: 14 amino acids. Germline-derived CDR1 and CDR2 are SGDLS and YYNGEE.

The source material was blood. The chain has TRBV9 and TRBJ2-2; no reliable D call. This TCR was sampled from a woman in her forties or fifties with Graves' ophthalmopathy. The CDR3 bases are TGTGCCAGCAGCGTGAGGAGTAGCACCGGGGAGCTGTTTTTT. It specifies CASSVRSSTGELFF. The full variable domain, with the rest looked up from reference TRBV9 and TRBJ2-2, is DSGVTQTPKHLITATGQRVTLRCSPRSGDLSVYWYQQSLDQGLQFLIQYYNGEERAKGNILERFSAQQFPDLHSELNLSSLELGDSALYFCASSVRSSTGELFFGEGSRLTVL.